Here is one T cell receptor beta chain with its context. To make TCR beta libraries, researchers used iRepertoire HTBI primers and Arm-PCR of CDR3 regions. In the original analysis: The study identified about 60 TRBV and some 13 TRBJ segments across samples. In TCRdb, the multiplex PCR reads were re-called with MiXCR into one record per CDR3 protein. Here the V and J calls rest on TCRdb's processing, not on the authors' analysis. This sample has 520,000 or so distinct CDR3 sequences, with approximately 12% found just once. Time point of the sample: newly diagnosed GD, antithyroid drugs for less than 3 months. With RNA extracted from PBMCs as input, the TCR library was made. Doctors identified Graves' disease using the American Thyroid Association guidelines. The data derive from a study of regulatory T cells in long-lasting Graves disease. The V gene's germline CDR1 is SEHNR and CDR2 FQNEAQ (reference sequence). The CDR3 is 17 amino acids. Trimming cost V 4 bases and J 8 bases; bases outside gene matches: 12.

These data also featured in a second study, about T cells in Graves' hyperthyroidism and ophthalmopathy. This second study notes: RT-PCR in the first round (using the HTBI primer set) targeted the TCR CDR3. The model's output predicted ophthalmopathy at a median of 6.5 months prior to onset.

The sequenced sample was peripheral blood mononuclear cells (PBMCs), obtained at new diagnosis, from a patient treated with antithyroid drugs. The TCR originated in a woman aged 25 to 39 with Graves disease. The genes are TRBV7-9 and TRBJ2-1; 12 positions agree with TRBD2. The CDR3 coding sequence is TGTGCCAGCAGCTCCCACCTGACTAGCGGGAGTGGCGATGAGCAGTTCTTC. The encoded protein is CASSSHLTSGSGDEQFF.